This T cell receptor beta chain emerged from a study of OX40 agonist ivuxolimab in advanced cancers. Data came from immunoSEQ multiplex PCR; TCRdb stores just in-frame clones and leaves some out. This table has tens of thousands of clones, under 90% appearing once. Germline CDR1 reads SGHAT; CDR2 reads FQNNGV. J was trimmed by 3 bases and V by 5 bases; bases with no gene match: 10. CDR3 length equals 16 residues. The chain joins TRBV11-2 to TRBJ2-7; TRBD2 aligns across 10 bases. The sample in question was CD4+ or CD8+ T cells sorted from blood, obtained in a trial of the OX40 agonist ivuxolimab. The receptor's source is an adult with an advanced solid tumor such as melanoma, head and neck, liver or kidney cancer. The CDR3 is CASSRVGAGGNYEQYF. CDR3 in DNA: TGTGCCAGCAGCAGGGTAGGAGCGGGAGGGAACTACGAGCAGTACTTC.